These 27 T cell receptor beta chains came from one sample sequenced in a study of T cell responses to AZD1222 COVID-19 vaccine. This table comes from immunoSEQ multiplex PCR, and its TCRdb copy is limited to in-frame clones, with some not included. The table records fewer than 70,000 clones, 85% to 90% of them present only once. This specimen was peripheral blood, taken 28 days after the second AZD1222 dose. The receptors were gathered from an adult who received the AZD1222 COVID-19 vaccine.

The chain carries TRBV11-2 and TRBJ2-3; D not resolved. Trimming cost V 8 bases and J 3 bases, with 9 bases left between them. Germline CDR1 reads SGHAT; CDR2 reads FQNNGV. The CDR3 has 12 amino acids. The CDR3 here is CASSLMTDTQYF. The DNA of the CDR3 is TGTGCCAGCTCACTGATGACAGATACGCAGTATTTT.

The chain carries TRBV7-9 and TRBJ2-4; D may be TRBD1 (5 bases). CDR3 length equals 13 residues. In germline, CDR1 is SEHNR, CDR2 FQNEAQ (reference sequence). The V end lost 5 bases, the J end lost 7 bases, and 12 bases lay between the germline ends. The CDR3 DNA reads TGTGCCAGCAGCCCCGGACAAGCGAACATTCAGTACTTC. It specifies CASSPGQANIQYF.

This chain uses TRBV11-2 with TRBJ2-6, with D hard to call. This CDR3 has 15 amino acids. In germline, CDR1 is SGHAT, CDR2 FQNNGV. V shed 4 bases and J shed 0 bases, with 7 bases lying between them. The CDR3 sequence: CASSSASSGANVLTF. The CDR3 DNA sequence: TGTGCCAGCAGCTCCGCCAGCTCTGGGGCCAACGTCCTGACTTTC. The whole variable domain, filled in from reference TRBV11-2 and TRBJ2-6, reads EAGVAQSPRYKIIEKRQSVAFWCNPISGHATLYWYQQILGQGPKLLIQFQNNGVVDDSQLPKDRFSAERLKGVDSTLKIQPAKLEDSAVYLCASSSASSGANVLTFGAGSRLTVL.

The chain joins TRBV7-9 to TRBJ2-3; 9 bases map to TRBD2. The V and J ends lost 8 bases and 5 bases, in that order; junction bases with no gene match: 17. Germline V lookup: CDR1 SEHNR, CDR2 FQNEAQ (reference sequence). This CDR3 spans 17 amino acids. As DNA, the CDR3 is TGTGCCAGCGCCACGGGAGCTGGACTAGCGTCTCTAGATACGCAGTATTTT. Protein product: CASATGAGLASLDTQYF.

The V and J genes are TRBV5-1 and TRBJ1-1, with TRBD1 matching 7 bases. Germline values: CDR1 SGHRS, CDR2 YFSETQ. There are 13 residues in the CDR3. The V gene end was trimmed by 7 bases and the J gene end by 0 bases; junction bases not matched to a gene: 3. The CDR3 reads CASAGQMNTEAFF. The CDR3 nucleotides read TGCGCCAGCGCGGGACAGATGAACACTGAAGCTTTCTTT.

V and J are TRBV5-1 and TRBJ2-1; 8 positions match TRBD2. CDR1 is SGHRS, CDR2 YFSETQ, per germline. V gave up 4 bases and J gave up 5 bases; unmatched junction bases: 14. The CDR3 consists of 17 residues. CDR3 DNA: TGCGCCAGCAGCCTTGCGAGCAGCGGGGGCCTTAACAATGAGCAGTTCTTC. It specifies CASSLASSGGLNNEQFF.

V is TRBV29-1 and J is TRBJ2-6; possible D gene TRBD1, 6 bases. The germline V and J ends were trimmed by 6 bases and 2 bases, with 11 bases remaining between them. This CDR3 contains 14 residues. CDR1 is SQVTM and CDR2 is ANQGSEA in the germline V gene. CDR3 bases: TGCAGCGTCCTGGACAGAGCTGGGGCCAACGTCCTGACTTTC. It is translated as CSVLDRAGANVLTF. Full variable domain (rest looked up from reference TRBV29-1 and TRBJ2-6): SAVISQKPSRDICQRGTSLTIQCQVDSQVTMMFWYRQQPGQSLTLIATANQGSEATYESGFVIDKFPISRPNLTFSTLTVSNMSPEDSSIYLCSVLDRAGANVLTFGAGSRLTVL.

The chain is built from TRBV5-1 and TRBJ2-6; weak D call: TRBD2 (6 bases). The CDR3 covers 20 residues. The V end lost 0 bases, the J end lost 4 bases, and 23 bases lay between the germline ends. Germline CDR1 is SGHRS and CDR2 is YFSETQ. The CDR3 loop reads CASSLGLQAADAGGANVLTF. DNA for the CDR3: TGCGCCAGCAGCTTGGGTTTGCAGGCCGCCGATGCGGGGGGGGCCAACGTCCTGACTTTC.

The chain recombines TRBV15 with TRBJ2-7; D unclear. There are 13 residues in the CDR3. Trimming removed 5 bases from V and 1 base from J, with 9 bases in between. Looked up from germline, CDR1 is LNHNV and CDR2 is YYDKDF (reference sequence). The CDR3 nucleotides are TGTGCCACCAGCCGTCAAGGGTCCTACGAGCAGTACTTC. It encodes CATSRQGSYEQYF. The whole variable domain, filled in from reference TRBV15 and TRBJ2-7, reads DAMVIQNPRYQVTQFGKPVTLSCSQTLNHNVMYWYQQKSSQAPKLLFHYYDKDFNNEADTPDNFQSRRPNTSFCFLDIRSPGLGDTAMYLCATSRQGSYEQYFGPGTRLTVT.

V is TRBV7-8 and J is TRBJ2-5, with TRBD2 matching over 9 bases. The CDR3 loop spans 19 amino acids. CDR1 SGHVS and CDR2 FQNEAQ come from the germline V gene. With V trimmed by 1 base and J by 4 bases, 16 bases remained unmatched. The CDR3 here is CASSLGGSVAGAGRETQYF. The CDR3 nucleotides read TGTGCCAGCAGCTTAGGGGGGTCGGTAGCGGGAGCGGGACGAGAGACCCAGTACTTC.

This sequence joins TRBV6-2 or TRBV6-3 and TRBJ2-7, with D perhaps matching TRBD1 or TRBD2 (5 bases each). The CDR3 totals 11 residues. V shed 4 bases and J shed 9 bases, with 10 bases lying between them. CDR1 MNHEY and CDR2 SVGEGT come from the germline V gene. CDR3 sequence reads: CASSLGGGQYF. The CDR3 DNA reads TGTGCCAGCAGTTTGGGTGGGGGGCAGTACTTC.

This chain connects TRBV28 to TRBJ1-5; 7 bases align to TRBD1. This CDR3 has 14 residues. Germline V CDR1 and CDR2: MDHEN, SYDVKM. The V gene end was trimmed by 10 bases and the J gene end by 6 bases; junction bases not matched to a gene: 12. The CDR3 DNA reads TGTGCCACCAACCGGGACAGCGTGGTTCAGCCCCAGCATTTT. Protein: CATNRDSVVQPQHF.

The V gene is TRBV19, the J gene TRBJ2-1, with 7 bases aligning to TRBD1. CDR1 is LNHDA, CDR2 SQIVND, per germline (reference sequence). This CDR3 contains 11 residues. After removal of 8 bases from V and 6 bases from J, the junction contained 1 base not matched to a gene. CDR3 loop: CASYRGNEQFF. The CDR3 DNA reads TGTGCCAGTTACAGGGGCAATGAGCAGTTCTTC.

V gene TRBV4-1 combines with J gene TRBJ1-1, with 9 bases aligning to TRBD1. Germline V CDR1 and CDR2: MGHRA, YSYEKL. The CDR3 sequence is 16 residues long. Germline trimming cut 2 bases from V and 3 bases from J; bases unmatched to any gene: 7. This chain's CDR3 is CASSQNRGRWDTEAFF. CDR3 nucleotides: TGCGCCAGCAGCCAAAACAGGGGGCGGTGGGACACTGAAGCTTTCTTT.

The chain links TRBV5-4 to TRBJ1-1; D might be TRBD1 (6 bases). The CDR3 totals 13 residues. Germline-derived CDR1 and CDR2 are SGHNT and YYREEE (reference sequence). V lost 4 bases and J 6 bases, leaving 13 bases between the germline ends. CDR3 protein: CASSGQSLPEAFF. CDR3 nucleotides: TGTGCCAGCAGCGGACAGAGTTTACCTGAAGCTTTCTTT.

Only a few counts were recorded for this clone. The chain employs TRBV5-1 and TRBJ2-7; no clear D. Trimming took 7 bases from V and 3 from J, leaving 23 bases between them. The germline V gene has CDR1 SGHRS and CDR2 YFSETQ. The CDR3 sequence is 16 residues long. The CDR3 DNA follows: TGCGCCAGCGCCGGGTCTCTTTCGCCCCACATCTACGAGCAGTACTTC. This gives the protein CASAGSLSPHIYEQYF.

The chain is built from TRBV6-5 and TRBJ1-5; D might be TRBD1 (5 bases). The CDR3 sequence is 16 residues long. The V gene lost 1 base and the J gene lost 2 bases, with 12 bases spanning the gap. Germline V gene lookup returns CDR1 MNHEY and CDR2 SVGAGI. CDR3 bases: TGTGCCAGCAGTTACTTGGGGCAAGGGGGCAATCAGCCCCAGCATTTT. It codes for CASSYLGQGGNQPQHF.

V and J are TRBV12-3 or TRBV12-4 and TRBJ1-1; D unclear. V was cut by 3 bases and J by 0 bases, with 5 bases left in between. The CDR3 length is 13 residues. CDR3 sequence (DNA): TGTGCCAGCAGTTTGGCCATGAACACTGAAGCTTTCTTT. Residues: CASSLAMNTEAFF.

The chain recombines TRBV6-5 with TRBJ1-2; no definite D call. CDR1 and CDR2 (germline): MNHEY, SVGAGI. This CDR3 is built from 14 residues. The germline V and J ends were trimmed by 3 bases and 3 bases, with 11 bases remaining between them. CDR3 loop: CASSYEKSHYGYTF. The CDR3 region has the DNA TGTGCCAGCAGTTATGAGAAGTCCCACTATGGCTACACCTTC.

The chain couples TRBV11-2 to TRBJ1-2; no clear D. The CDR3 sequence is 14 residues long. Germline V gene data show CDR1 as SGHAT and CDR2 as FQNNGV. Deletions cut 0 bases from V and 1 base from J, with 6 bases between. The CDR3 nucleotides are TGTGCCAGCAGCTTAGACACGAATAACTATGGCTACACCTTC. It encodes CASSLDTNNYGYTF.

This sequence joins TRBV2 and TRBJ2-7; D gene unclear. V was cut by 0 bases and J by 4 bases, with 16 bases left in between. The CDR3 covers 16 residues. Germline-derived CDR1 and CDR2 are SNHLY and FYNNEI. The CDR3 sequence: CASSEAPGVLGYEQYF. The CDR3 nucleotides read TGTGCCAGCAGTGAAGCGCCCGGAGTATTAGGTTACGAGCAGTACTTC.

The chain recombines TRBV6-5 with TRBJ2-1; 10 nucleotides match TRBD2. Germline CDR1 and CDR2: MNHEY and SVGAGI. V was pared by 6 bases and J by 3 bases, with 5 bases of the junction left unmatched. The CDR3 consists of 15 residues. CDR3 sequence reads: CASRSPSGGYNEQFF. The CDR3 DNA is TGTGCCAGCAGGTCCCCTAGCGGGGGCTACAATGAGCAGTTCTTC.

This chain connects TRBV9 to TRBJ2-2; 12 nucleotides align to TRBD1. V lost 0 bases to trimming and J lost 2 bases; unmatched junction nucleotides: 8. The CDR3 spans 19 residues. The germline V gene encodes CDR1 SGDLS and CDR2 YYNGEE. In DNA, the CDR3 is TGTGCCAGCAGCGTAGAGGGGACAGGGGGCGTCGTAAACACCGGGGAGCTGTTTTTT. Encoded protein: CASSVEGTGGVVNTGELFF.

This chain links TRBV14 with TRBJ2-7; tentative D call: TRBD1 (5 bases). Germline CDR1 SGHDN, CDR2 FVKESK. V was clipped by 1 base and J by 0 bases, with 10 bases between them. This CDR3 has 15 residues. The CDR3 DNA reads TGTGCCAGCAGCCAAGGAACAGGCTACTCCTACGAGCAGTACTTC. It codes for CASSQGTGYSYEQYF.

The V call is TRBV5-4, the J call TRBJ2-3, with a tentative D call TRBD1 (6 bases). V lost 0 bases to trimming and J lost 4 bases, with 12 bases between them. The CDR3 is 15 residues long. Looked up from germline, CDR1 is SGHNT and CDR2 is YYREEE (reference sequence). CDR3 sequence reads: CASSLDRAVADTQYF. As DNA, the CDR3 is TGTGCCAGCAGCTTGGACAGGGCTGTCGCAGATACGCAGTATTTT.

This clone was counted only a few times. The chain employs TRBV18 and TRBJ1-6, with TRBD1 identical over 8 bases. Germline V CDR1 and CDR2: KGHSH, LQKENI. J was trimmed by 14 bases and V by 0 bases; bases with no gene match: 6. This CDR3 is built from 14 residues. CDR3 coding DNA: TGTGCCAGCTCACCACCGAGACAGGGGTTCACCCTCCACTTT. Amino acids: CASSPPRQGFTLHF. The variable domain in full, with the rest retrieved from reference TRBV18 and TRBJ1-6, is NAGVMQNPRHLVRRRGQEARLRCSPMKGHSHVYWYRQLPEEGLKFMVYLQKENIIDESGMPKERFSAEFPKEGPSILRIQQVVRGDSAAYFCASSPPRQGFTLHFGNGTRLTVT.

The rearrangement joins TRBV6-5 to TRBJ1-2; D uncertain. This CDR3 has 13 amino acids. Trimming left V 5 bases short and J 7 bases short, with 14 bases between. The germline gives CDR1 MNHEY, CDR2 SVGAGI. The CDR3 region is CASSQDPTFGYTF. The CDR3 coding sequence is TGTGCCAGCAGTCAGGACCCGACATTTGGCTACACCTTC.